This TCR beta chain appears in the sequencing data of a study of shared clonotypes between healthy human individuals. Study-wide context: Sampling drew on donors who were a couple of women and a few men aged 18 to 49. Findings and caveats of the study: Relative to clonotypes present in all four donors, those not shared had lower generation probabilities.

Assay: immunoSEQ multiplex PCR; the TCRdb copy retains only in-frame clones and omits some. The sample yields hundreds of thousands of clones, approximately 95% seen once. The naive CD8 subset, CD45RO-negative cells positively selected for CCR7, excluded terminally differentiated effector memory CD45RA+ cells. As regards this clone: Its antigen is currently unknown.

The TCR originated in a woman in her twenties or thirties in good health. Sequenced: naive CD8+ T cells sorted from blood.

The CDR3 protein is CSVEGDGANVLTF. CDR3 DNA: TGCAGCGTTGAAGGGGACGGGGCCAACGTCCTGACTTTC. V is TRBV29-1 and J is TRBJ2-6; possibly TRBD1 or TRBD2 for D (5 bases each). The CDR3 extends over 13 amino acids. Trimming shortened V by 1 base and J by 4 bases, and 5 bases separated the two germline ends. In germline, CDR1 is SQVTM, CDR2 ANQGSEA. Combining the CDR3 with reference TRBV29-1 and TRBJ2-6 gives the whole variable domain SAVISQKPSRDICQRGTSLTIQCQVDSQVTMMFWYRQQPGQSLTLIATANQGSEATYESGFVIDKFPISRPNLTFSTLTVSNMSPEDSSIYLCSVEGDGANVLTFGAGSRLTVL.